Below are 21 T cell receptor beta chains sequenced from a single sample in a study of OX40 agonist ivuxolimab in advanced cancers. Only in-frame clones appear in the TCRdb table, and some are missing; sequencing was by immunoSEQ multiplex PCR. The sample has tens of thousands of clones; approximately 81% are singletons. The input for sequencing was CD4+ or CD8+ T cells sorted from blood, taken in a trial of the OX40 agonist ivuxolimab. These receptors came from an adult with an advanced solid tumor such as melanoma, head and neck, liver or kidney cancer.

The rearrangement joins TRBV9 to TRBJ2-2; D might be TRBD2 (5 bases). This CDR3 has 17 amino acids. The ends were cut back, 6 bases at V and 6 bases at J, with 24 bases in the middle. Germline V gene lookup returns CDR1 SGDLS and CDR2 YYNGEE. This CDR3 is CASTTDSLGVGSGELFF. In nucleotides, the CDR3 is TGTGCCAGCACGACGGACTCTCTCGGAGTTGGCTCCGGGGAGCTGTTTTTT.

The V call is TRBV19, the J call TRBJ2-1; D perhaps matches TRBD1 (6 bases). V was cut by 3 bases and J by 8 bases, with 11 bases left in between. CDR1 is LNHDA, CDR2 SQIVND, per germline (reference sequence). There are 13 residues in the CDR3. In nucleotides, the CDR3 is TGTGCCAGTAGTATCAGGGGCCAGGATGAGCAGTTCTTC. Translation gives CASSIRGQDEQFF. Drawing the rest from reference TRBV19 and TRBJ2-1, the complete variable domain is DGGITQSPKYLFRKEGQNVTLSCEQNLNHDAMYWYRQDPGQGLRLIYYSQIVNDFQKGDIAEGYSVSREKKESFPLTVTSAQKNPTAFYLCASSIRGQDEQFFGPGTRLTVL.

J is TRBJ2-3 and V is TRBV15; TRBD2 matches at 8 bases. The CDR3 length is 16 residues. Germline values: CDR1 LNHNV, CDR2 YYDKDF (reference sequence). V lost 5 bases to trimming and J lost 4 bases; unmatched junction nucleotides: 11. The CDR3: CATSAGRGAVSDTQYF. The CDR3 nucleotides read TGTGCCACCAGCGCCGGGAGGGGGGCCGTGTCAGATACGCAGTATTTT. The entire variable domain, with the rest obtained from reference TRBV15 and TRBJ2-3, is as follows: DAMVIQNPRYQVTQFGKPVTLSCSQTLNHNVMYWYQQKSSQAPKLLFHYYDKDFNNEADTPDNFQSRRPNTSFCFLDIRSPGLGDTAMYLCATSAGRGAVSDTQYFGPGTRLTVL.

The CDR3 spells CATSNRREGTDTQYF. The CDR3, as DNA: TGTGCCACCAGCAATCGGCGGGAAGGGACAGATACGCAGTATTTT. The chain combines TRBV15 with TRBJ2-3; TRBD2 is a possible D gene (6 bases). Germline V gene lookup returns CDR1 LNHNV and CDR2 YYDKDF (reference sequence). This CDR3 region has 15 residues. Trimming stripped 4 bases from V and 3 bases from J, with 14 bases between.

The V and J genes are TRBV9 and TRBJ2-6; tentative D call: TRBD1 (5 bases). The CDR3 runs 15 residues. V lost 4 bases to trimming and J lost 0 bases, with 8 bases between them. Germline assignment: CDR1 SGDLS and CDR2 YYNGEE. The chain's CDR3 is CASSLDTSGANVLTF. The CDR3 region has the DNA TGTGCCAGCAGCTTGGACACCTCTGGGGCCAACGTCCTGACTTTC.

The chain has TRBV6-5 and TRBJ2-7; 8 bases are shared with TRBD1. The CDR3 loop spans 14 amino acids. Per the germline V gene, CDR1 is MNHEY and CDR2 is SVGAGI. The V segment lost 5 bases and the J segment 5 bases; nucleotides outside the gene matches: 8. CDR3 amino acids: CASSKPGQANEQYF. The CDR3 DNA reads TGTGCCAGCAGTAAACCGGGACAGGCTAACGAGCAGTACTTC.

The CDR3 is CSVGGGVGTEAFF. The CDR3 DNA sequence: TGCAGCGTCGGCGGTGGGGTTGGGACTGAAGCTTTCTTT. This chain connects TRBV29-1 to TRBJ1-1; D is undetermined. Germline V lookup: CDR1 SQVTM, CDR2 ANQGSEA. The CDR3 loop spans 13 amino acids. The germline V and J ends were trimmed by 6 bases and 5 bases, with 16 bases remaining between them.

The V gene is TRBV5-1, the J gene TRBJ2-7; 9 nucleotides align to TRBD1. The CDR3 totals 14 residues. Looked up from germline, CDR1 is SGHRS and CDR2 is YFSETQ. J gave up 4 bases and V 0 bases, and 2 bases lay outside the gene matches. The CDR3 nucleotides are TGCGCCAGCAGCTTGGGTGACAGGGGGTACGAGCAGTACTTC. Protein product: CASSLGDRGYEQYF.

This clone was counted a few times. This sequence joins TRBV7-9 and TRBJ2-1; weak D call: TRBD1 (6 bases). Germline V gene lookup returns CDR1 SEHNR and CDR2 FQNEAQ (reference sequence). The CDR3 loop spans 15 amino acids. With 5 bases removed from V and 10 bases from J, the gap between germline ends came to 21 bases. CDR3 bases: TGTGCCAGCAGCCCGATGGTAGGGGGTGCCTGGGAGCAGTTCTTC. As protein: CASSPMVGGAWEQFF.

J is TRBJ1-1 and V is TRBV19, with D maybe TRBD1 (6 bases). Trimming removed 7 bases from V and 1 base from J, with 13 bases in between. The CDR3 is made up of 14 amino acids. Per germline, CDR1 LNHDA and CDR2 SQIVND (reference sequence). CDR3 DNA sequence: TGTGCCAGTACCCACTCGACAGGGAACACTGAAGCTTTCTTT. Its translation: CASTHSTGNTEAFF.

This chain uses TRBV27 with TRBJ2-5; 8 bases are a match to TRBD2. The germline gives CDR1 MNHEY, CDR2 SMNVEV (reference sequence). Germline trimming cut 4 bases from V and 5 bases from J; bases unmatched to any gene: 9. The CDR3 is made up of 15 amino acids. The CDR3 DNA sequence: TGTGCCAGCAGTTCCCCAGCGGGAGCACGGGAGACCCAGTACTTC. Translation gives CASSSPAGARETQYF.

The table lists this clone with a count of one. This chain joins TRBV6-5 and TRBJ1-1; possible D gene TRBD1, 6 bases. V dropped 0 bases and J dropped 3 bases, with 14 bases sitting between them. This CDR3 spans 16 amino acids. Germline CDR1 is MNHEY and CDR2 is SVGAGI. CDR3: CASSYSLGGRDTEAFF. Written as DNA, the CDR3 is TGTGCCAGCAGTTACTCGCTTGGGGGGCGAGACACTGAAGCTTTCTTT.

This rearrangement joins TRBV28 to TRBJ2-2; no firm D call. The germline CDR1 and CDR2 sequences are MDHEN and SYDVKM. CDR3 size: 15 residues. Deletions cut 3 bases from V and 0 bases from J, with 8 bases between. In nucleotides, the CDR3 is TGTGCCAGCAGTTTCGGAGCCCCGAACACCGGGGAGCTGTTTTTT. Amino acid sequence: CASSFGAPNTGELFF.

The V and J genes are TRBV9 and TRBJ2-1, with 7 positions matching TRBD2. This CDR3 comprises 14 residues. The J segment lost 5 bases and the V segment lost 3 bases, leaving 5 bases of the junction unmatched. The V gene's germline CDR1 is SGDLS and CDR2 YYNGEE. CDR3 sequence: CASSEGLLDNEQFF. In nucleotides, the CDR3 is TGTGCCAGCAGCGAGGGACTACTAGACAATGAGCAGTTCTTC.

The chain carries TRBV13 and TRBJ2-1, with 8 bases identical to TRBD2. The CDR3 runs 16 residues. The germline CDR1 and CDR2 sequences are PRHDT and FYEKMQ (reference sequence). J gave up 8 bases and V 0 bases, and 9 bases lay outside the gene matches. The CDR3 here is CASSLGGLAVFDEQFF. The CDR3, as DNA: TGTGCCAGCAGCTTAGGCGGACTAGCCGTGTTCGATGAGCAGTTCTTC.

This chain links TRBV19 with TRBJ1-5; TRBD1 might be the D (6 bases). This CDR3 has 14 amino acids. The germline gives CDR1 LNHDA, CDR2 SQIVND (reference sequence). V lost 7 bases and J 6 bases, leaving 16 bases between the germline ends. The CDR3 sequence: CASNDRGGGQPQHF. DNA for the CDR3: TGTGCCAGTAACGATCGTGGGGGCGGTCAGCCCCAGCATTTT.

The chain carries TRBV7-8 and TRBJ2-7; D remains ambiguous. Germline V lookup: CDR1 SGHVS, CDR2 FQNEAQ. The V gene lost 3 bases and the J gene lost 4 bases, with 28 bases spanning the gap. The length of the CDR3 is 19 residues. CDR3 in amino acids: CASSFYPRDAGRDIYEQYF. The CDR3 nucleotides read TGTGCCAGCAGCTTCTATCCAAGGGATGCAGGTAGAGATATTTACGAGCAGTACTTC.

The V call is TRBV11-2, the J call TRBJ2-7; D is possibly TRBD1 (5 bases). Germline V lookup: CDR1 SGHAT, CDR2 FQNNGV. This CDR3 is 15 amino acids long. Trimming pared 3 bases from V and 0 bases from J, leaving 12 bases between. The DNA of the CDR3 is TGTGCCAGCAGCTTTGGGGCAGGGCTCTCCTACGAGCAGTACTTC. Translating gives CASSFGAGLSYEQYF.

The chain uses TRBV4-2 and TRBJ2-1, with 7 bases lining up with TRBD2. CDR3 length equals 12 residues. The V segment lost 3 bases and the J segment 10 bases; nucleotides outside the gene matches: 3. Germline values: CDR1 LGHNA, CDR2 YNFKEQ. The CDR3 reads CASSQRRGEQFF. The CDR3 nucleotides are TGTGCCAGCAGCCAGAGGCGGGGGGAGCAGTTCTTC.

This clone is judged medium-sized (0.01 to 0.1%). This rearrangement joins TRBV4-3 to TRBJ2-7, with TRBD1 matching 8 bases. The CDR3 is 16 residues long. V dropped 3 bases and J dropped 1; count of bases not matched to a gene: 8. Germline V CDR1 and CDR2: LGHNA, YSLEER. CDR3 in amino acids: CASSHSGTGESYEQYF. Written as DNA, the CDR3 is TGCGCCAGCAGCCATTCCGGGACAGGAGAATCCTACGAGCAGTACTTC.

V is TRBV27 and J is TRBJ1-6; D is unresolved. CDR1 and CDR2 from the germline V gene are MNHEY and SMNVEV (reference sequence). This CDR3 has 14 residues. The V and J ends lost 2 bases and 7 bases respectively, with 9 bases between them. The CDR3 protein is CASSLGGNNSPLHF. CDR3 in DNA: TGTGCCAGCAGTTTAGGTGGGAACAATTCACCCCTCCACTTT.